Below are 10 T cell receptor beta chains sequenced from a single sample in a study of blood T cell repertoires in COVID-19. The table came from immunoSEQ multiplex PCR; TCRdb's copy has only in-frame clones and leaves some out. Among 300,000 to 450,000 clones, 88% were seen once, and the ten largest hold over 0.9%. Sequencing used PBMCs or T cells enriched from blood (not recorded which). These receptors were taken from a woman aged 25 to 39 who had been exposed to COVID-19.

This chain's CDR3 is CASSATGSFSEQYF. The CDR3 DNA follows: TGCGCCAGCAGTGCAACAGGGTCCTTCTCCGAGCAGTACTTC. The chain joins TRBV10-1 to TRBJ2-7, with D perhaps TRBD1 (6 bases). The CDR3 runs 14 residues. Germline CDR1 WNHNN, CDR2 SYGVQD (reference sequence). The ends were cut back, 4 bases at V and 6 bases at J, with 16 bases in the middle.

This clone was counted a few times. The V and J genes are TRBV9 and TRBJ1-4; D unclear. V was cut by 2 bases and J by 5 bases, with 7 bases left in between. CDR3 length equals 13 residues. The germline gives CDR1 SGDLS, CDR2 YYNGEE. In nucleotides, the CDR3 is TGTGCCAGCAGCGTTAGTCTAAATGAAAAACTGTTTTTT. Translated, it gives CASSVSLNEKLFF.

This chain uses TRBV3-1 (or the pseudogene TRBV3-2) with TRBJ1-5; D perhaps matches TRBD1 (6 bases). CDR1 is LGHDT, CDR2 YNNKEL, per germline (reference sequence). CDR3 size: 13 residues. With 5 bases removed from V and 4 bases from J, the gap between germline ends came to 9 bases. This chain's CDR3 is CASSAQGNQPQHF. In DNA form, the CDR3 reads TGTGCCAGCAGCGCACAGGGAAATCAGCCCCAGCATTTT.

The V call is TRBV4-2, the J call TRBJ2-6; perhaps TRBD1 as D (5 bases). This CDR3 has 19 residues. Germline assignment: CDR1 LGHNA and CDR2 YNFKEQ. Trimming cost V 0 bases and J 0 bases, with 15 bases left between them. The CDR3 reads CASSQERLPGFSGANVLTF. CDR3 DNA sequence: TGTGCCAGCAGCCAAGAAAGGCTTCCAGGGTTCTCTGGGGCCAACGTCCTGACTTTC.

The chain combines TRBV7-2 with TRBJ2-3; 8 bases are a match to TRBD2. CDR3 length: 16 residues. Germline values: CDR1 SGHTA, CDR2 FQGNSA. V was pared by 4 bases and J by 2 bases, with 8 bases of the junction left unmatched. CDR3 in DNA: TGTGCCAGCAGCTCCACGCGGGGGGTCCCCACAGATACGCAGTATTTT. Translation gives CASSSTRGVPTDTQYF.

This chain connects TRBV9 to TRBJ1-3; D is ambiguous. V lost 0 bases, J lost 4 bases, and 5 bases lay in between. CDR1 and CDR2 from the germline V gene are SGDLS and YYNGEE. The CDR3 is 13 residues long. The CDR3 coding sequence is TGTGCCAGCAGCGTAGTGGCAGGAAACACCATATATTTT. Translating gives CASSVVAGNTIYF. Together with reference TRBV9 and TRBJ1-3, the CDR3 gives the full variable domain: DSGVTQTPKHLITATGQRVTLRCSPRSGDLSVYWYQQSLDQGLQFLIQYYNGEERAKGNILERFSAQQFPDLHSELNLSSLELGDSALYFCASSVVAGNTIYFGEGSWLTVV.

The CDR3: CASSNTGELFF. CDR3 nucleotide sequence: TGTGCCAGCTCAAACACCGGGGAGCTGTTTTTT. The gene calls are TRBV7-9 and TRBJ2-2; D is unresolved. The germline V gene encodes CDR1 SEHNR and CDR2 FQNEAQ (reference sequence). The germline V and J ends were trimmed by 8 bases and 2 bases, with 3 bases remaining between them. The CDR3 has 11 residues.

This clone has only one observation. The CDR3 loop is CASSLVGGEQFF. As DNA, the CDR3 is TGCGCCAGCAGCCTCGTAGGGGGTGAGCAGTTCTTC. This chain uses TRBV10-1 with TRBJ2-1, with D possibly being TRBD1 (6 bases). Deletions cut 6 bases from V and 9 bases from J, with 12 bases between. There are 12 residues in the CDR3. Germline V CDR1 and CDR2: WNHNN, SYGVQD (reference sequence).

The rearrangement links TRBV7-3 to TRBJ2-1, with 9 bases aligning to TRBD2. Trimming took 1 base from V and 4 from J; bases not matched to a gene: 2. The CDR3 is 15 amino acids. In germline, CDR1 is SGHTA, CDR2 FQGTGA. CDR3 sequence (DNA): TGTGCCAGCAGCTTAAGCGGGAGGGGATACAATGAGCAGTTCTTC. It encodes CASSLSGRGYNEQFF.

This chain links TRBV11-2 with TRBJ2-5, with D possibly matching TRBD2 (5 bases). Trimming took off 5 bases at V and 2 bases at J, with 15 bases between the two ends. CDR3 size: 15 residues. The germline V gene has CDR1 SGHAT and CDR2 FQNNGV. CDR3 coding DNA: TGTGCCAGCAGCGATATTCTAGCCGGGCAAGAGACCCAGTACTTC. It encodes CASSDILAGQETQYF. Full variable domain (rest looked up from reference TRBV11-2 and TRBJ2-5): EAGVAQSPRYKIIEKRQSVAFWCNPISGHATLYWYQQILGQGPKLLIQFQNNGVVDDSQLPKDRFSAERLKGVDSTLKIQPAKLEDSAVYLCASSDILAGQETQYFGPGTRLLVL.